The 29 T cell receptor beta chains listed next were all sequenced from one sample in a study of patients and donors after allogeneic stem cell transplantation. TCRdb reanalysed the RT-PCR reads using MiXCR and keeps one entry per CDR3 protein. The profile shows over 400,000 distinct CDR3 sequences, roughly 17% of them singletons. The source material was blood, either unsorted or a sorted T cell fraction (not recorded which). The receptors were sampled from a human donor who was either an allogeneic HSCT recipient or a stem cell or donor lymphocyte infusion donor (not recorded which). It is not recorded whose cells these are; they may come from a transplant donor.

This clonotype was counted a few times. This chain links TRBV11-1 with TRBJ1-4; 8 nucleotides align to TRBD1. The germline CDR1 and CDR2 sequences are SGHAT and FQDESV (reference sequence). V trimming: 5 bases; J trimming: 0 bases; junction bases outside the gene matches: 14. The CDR3 spans 19 residues. DNA of the CDR3: TGTGCCAGCAGCGTCTCCCGACAGGGGAGAATTGCAACTAATGAAAAACTGTTTTTT. It is translated as CASSVSRQGRIATNEKLFF. Supplemented by reference TRBV11-1 and TRBJ1-4, the full variable domain reads EAEVAQSPRYKITEKSQAVAFWCDPISGHATLYWYRQILGQGPELLVQFQDESVVDDSQLPKDRFSAERLKGVDSTLKIQPAELGDSAMYLCASSVSRQGRIATNEKLFFGSGTQLSVL.

The rearrangement links TRBV6-2 or TRBV6-3 to TRBJ2-5; D perhaps matches TRBD1 (5 bases). The CDR3 is made up of 13 amino acids. Trimming took off 7 bases at V and 5 bases at J, with 14 bases between the two ends. Germline values: CDR1 MNHEY, CDR2 SVGEGT. The CDR3 reads CASKRSGMETQYF. The CDR3 nucleotides read TGTGCCAGCAAGAGATCAGGGATGGAGACCCAGTACTTC.

This clonotype was seen more than once but under ten times. The rearrangement links TRBV24-1 to TRBJ2-1; TRBD2 is a possible D gene (7 bases). The CDR3 spans 18 residues. Germline V gene sequence: CDR1 KGHDR, CDR2 SFDVKD. With 1 base removed from V and 7 bases from J, the gap between germline ends came to 22 bases. The CDR3 loop reads CATSDLQGVAGVKNEQFF. DNA of the CDR3: TGTGCCACCAGTGATTTACAGGGCGTGGCGGGAGTGAAAAATGAGCAGTTCTTC.

The chain uses TRBV12-3 or TRBV12-4 and TRBJ2-3; 7 nucleotides align to TRBD2. V shed 5 bases, J shed 3 bases, and the junction held 8 bases outside the gene matches. The CDR3 runs to 15 residues. For the CDR3, the DNA is TGTGCCAGCAGTCCCTTCGCGGGGGTTACAGATACGCAGTATTTT. Its translation is CASSPFAGVTDTQYF.

The chain employs TRBV7-8 and TRBJ1-1, with 9 bases lining up with TRBD1. CDR1 and CDR2 (germline): SGHVS, FQNEAQ. This CDR3 has 19 amino acids. Trimming cost V 2 bases and J 5 bases; bases outside gene matches: 18. CDR3 in DNA: TGTGCCAGCAGCTTATTTTATAGGACAGGGGCTAATAAGGGGACTGAAGCTTTCTTT. As protein: CASSLFYRTGANKGTEAFF.

The rearrangement joins TRBV5-6 to TRBJ1-1; no clear D gene. CDR3 size: 17 residues. CDR1 SGHDT and CDR2 YYEEEE come from the germline V gene. The V gene lost 4 bases and the J gene lost 6 bases, with 25 bases spanning the gap. The CDR3, as DNA: TGTGCCAGCAGCCTCGAGCGCGGCAAAGGGAGGAGCGCTGAAGCTTTCTTT. Translated, it gives CASSLERGKGRSAEAFF.

This clonotype occurred many times. CDR3 nucleotide sequence: TGCAGCGTTGGGGGGTCCGCTGAAGCTTTCTTT. Protein sequence: CSVGGSAEAFF. The chain links TRBV29-1 to TRBJ1-1, with D perhaps TRBD1 (5 bases). CDR1 and CDR2 (germline): SQVTM, ANQGSEA. The CDR3 runs 11 residues. V was cut by 4 bases and J by 6 bases, with 9 bases left in between.

This clonotype was observed a handful of times. The chain couples TRBV29-1 to TRBJ2-2, with D possibly called TRBD1 or TRBD2 (5 bases each). The CDR3 totals 15 residues. Per germline, CDR1 SQVTM and CDR2 ANQGSEA. V was shortened by 5 bases and J by 2 bases, with 15 bases between the two germline ends. This chain's CDR3 is CSVTPGGSNTGELFF. Written as DNA, the CDR3 is TGCAGCGTTACCCCTGGGGGAAGTAACACCGGGGAGCTGTTTTTT.

The chain uses TRBV11-2 and TRBJ1-2; TRBD1 matches at 10 bases. V trimming: 4 bases; J trimming: 4 bases; junction bases outside the gene matches: 15. The CDR3 length is 18 residues. Looked up from germline, CDR1 is SGHAT and CDR2 is FQNNGV. CDR3 loop: CASSSDRDRGNLLYGYTF. CDR3 nucleotides: TGTGCCAGCAGCTCGGACCGGGACAGGGGTAATCTCCTCTATGGCTACACCTTC.

This clonotype was observed many times. V and J are TRBV4-2 and TRBJ2-1; either TRBD1 or TRBD2 may fit D (5 bases each). Germline V gives CDR1 LGHNA, CDR2 YNFKEQ. Trimming cost V 0 bases and J 8 bases, with 17 bases left between them. This CDR3 has 16 amino acids. In DNA form, the CDR3 reads TGTGCCAGCAGCCAAGAGGGGCTAGCACCTGGGGATGAGCAGTTCTTC. Protein sequence: CASSQEGLAPGDEQFF.

This clonotype was recorded many times. The J gene is TRBJ2-1, the V gene TRBV27; 8 bases agree with TRBD2. V shed 4 bases, J shed 3 bases, and the junction held 11 bases outside the gene matches. Germline loops: CDR1 MNHEY, CDR2 SMNVEV (reference sequence). The CDR3 has 17 residues. CDR3 in amino acids: CASSSLPLAANYNEQFF. CDR3 bases: TGTGCCAGCAGTTCCCTACCACTAGCGGCCAACTACAATGAGCAGTTCTTC.

The V gene is TRBV3-1, the J gene TRBJ1-1, with no clear D. Trimming took 4 bases from V and 2 from J, leaving 14 bases between them. Germline-derived CDR1 and CDR2 are LGHDT and YNNKEL (reference sequence). The CDR3 consists of 15 residues. Here the CDR3 reads CASSPYRVKNTEAFF. In DNA form, the CDR3 reads TGTGCCAGCAGCCCATACCGGGTTAAAAACACTGAAGCTTTCTTT.

The chain employs TRBV20-1 and TRBJ2-1, with 7 nucleotides matching TRBD2. The CDR3 length is 14 residues. Germline values: CDR1 DFQATT, CDR2 SNEGSKA (reference sequence). Trimming at V came to 6 bases and at J to 5 bases, leaving 10 bases not matched to a gene. This CDR3 is CSALLPTSHNEQFF. CDR3 sequence (DNA): TGCAGTGCCTTACTACCGACTAGCCACAATGAGCAGTTCTTC.

This clonotype was found many times. The CDR3 protein is CSVKPVENTEAFF. As DNA, the CDR3 is TGCAGCGTCAAACCCGTAGAGAACACTGAAGCTTTCTTT. The genes are TRBV29-1 and TRBJ1-1, with D unresolved. Germline loops: CDR1 SQVTM, CDR2 ANQGSEA. The CDR3 has 13 residues. V shed 6 bases and J shed 1 base, with 12 bases lying between them.

The chain combines TRBV20-1 with TRBJ1-1, with D perhaps matching TRBD1 (6 bases). The V gene lost 3 bases and the J gene lost 4 bases, with 9 bases spanning the gap. The CDR3 sequence is 12 residues long. Germline lookup yields CDR1 DFQATT and CDR2 SNEGSKA (reference sequence). CDR3 in DNA: TGCAGTGCTAGTGTAGGGGGCACTGAAGCTTTCTTT. Translated: CSASVGGTEAFF.

This clonotype came up once. This chain joins TRBV3-1 and TRBJ2-3; 8 bases are shared with TRBD2. Losses at the gene ends were 3 bases for V and 4 bases for J; bases not matched to a gene: 6. This CDR3 has 15 residues. The germline V gene has CDR1 LGHDT and CDR2 YNNKEL (reference sequence). CDR3 region: CASSQSGSNADTQYF. The CDR3 coding sequence is TGTGCCAGCAGCCAGAGCGGGAGTAACGCAGATACGCAGTATTTT.

The rearrangement links TRBV20-1 to TRBJ2-5; D uncertain. This CDR3 has 13 residues. Trimming shortened V by 7 bases and J by 3 bases, and 15 bases separated the two germline ends. CDR1 and CDR2 from the germline V gene are DFQATT and SNEGSKA (reference sequence). Written as DNA, the CDR3 is TGCAGTGGGTTGATGTGGACCAAAGAGACCCAGTACTTC. This sequence encodes CSGLMWTKETQYF.

This clonotype was observed many times. The chain combines TRBV28 with TRBJ1-1, with D possibly matching TRBD1 (5 bases). Trimming removed 7 bases from V and 5 bases from J, with 14 bases in between. The CDR3 runs 13 residues. CDR1 is MDHEN and CDR2 is SYDVKM in the germline V gene. DNA for the CDR3: TGTGCCAGCAAAGAGGGGCTGGGGACTGAAGCTTTCTTT. As protein: CASKEGLGTEAFF.

With respect to this clonotype: The junction departs from germline at one end; a sequencing error may be responsible. The genes are TRBV24-1 and TRBJ1-2, with TRBD1 as a possible D gene (5 bases). From germline, CDR1 is KGHDR and CDR2 SFDVKD. The CDR3 has 16 residues. Here the CDR3 reads CATSDSPGPTNYGHTF. The CDR3 DNA follows: TGTGCCACCAGTGATTCCCCGGGACCCACAAACTATGGCCACACCTTC.

The chain uses TRBV3-1 and TRBJ2-5; D is possibly TRBD1 or TRBD2 (5 bases each). In germline, CDR1 is LGHDT, CDR2 YNNKEL (reference sequence). With 5 bases removed from V and 5 bases from J, the gap between germline ends came to 15 bases. The CDR3 consists of 14 residues. CDR3 nucleotide sequence: TGTGCCAGCAGCGGGGCCACCCGCGGGGAGACCCAGTACTTC. Its protein is CASSGATRGETQYF.

The CDR3 sequence: CAWSGQATETQYF. The CDR3 nucleotides read TGTGCCTGGAGTGGCCAAGCAACTGAGACCCAGTACTTC. V gene TRBV30 combines with J gene TRBJ2-5, with unresolved D. This CDR3 is 13 amino acids long. Trimming cost V 1 base and J 5 bases, with 11 bases left between them. Germline lookup yields CDR1 GTSNPN and CDR2 SVGIG (reference sequence). Full variable domain (missing parts from reference TRBV30 and TRBJ2-5): SQTIHQWPATLVQPVGSPLSLECTVEGTSNPNLYWYRQAAGRGLQLLFYSVGIGQISSEVPQNLSASRPQDRQFILSSKKLLLSDSGFYLCAWSGQATETQYFGPGTRLLVL.

The CDR3 region has the DNA TGTGCCAGCAGCAACCTCGGCACTGAAGCTTTCTTT. Translating gives CASSNLGTEAFF. The genes are TRBV6-1 and TRBJ1-1; D not resolved. Germline V gives CDR1 MNHNS, CDR2 SASEGT. The CDR3 has 12 residues. V lost 6 bases, J lost 4 bases, and 9 bases lay in between.

J is TRBJ1-4 and V is TRBV5-6, with no clear D. This CDR3 is built from 14 residues. Per germline, CDR1 SGHDT and CDR2 YYEEEE. The V and J ends lost 6 bases and 4 bases respectively, with 13 bases between them. The DNA of the CDR3 is TGTGCCAGCACCGACGGGCCCTATAATGAAAAACTGTTTTTT. Translated: CASTDGPYNEKLFF.

The chain recombines TRBV6-5 with TRBJ1-5, with D possibly matching TRBD1 (5 bases). Trimming took off 2 bases at V and 6 bases at J, with 11 bases between the two ends. Germline loops: CDR1 MNHEY, CDR2 SVGAGI. The CDR3 contains 14 residues. The CDR3 sequence: CASSYARGGQPQHF. The CDR3 nucleotides read TGTGCCAGCAGTTACGCAAGGGGAGGTCAGCCCCAGCATTTT.

The chain employs TRBV7-9 and TRBJ1-4; D uncertain. The CDR3 is 14 amino acids. V shed 6 bases and J shed 3 bases, with 11 bases lying between them. Germline CDR1 SEHNR, CDR2 FQNEAQ (reference sequence). The CDR3 here is CASSPDGPNEKLFF. CDR3 sequence (DNA): TGTGCCAGCAGTCCTGACGGGCCTAATGAAAAACTGTTTTTT.

The chain has TRBV28 and TRBJ1-2, with D possibly matching TRBD1 (5 bases). Germline assignment: CDR1 MDHEN and CDR2 SYDVKM. Trimming pared 3 bases from V and 3 bases from J, leaving 8 bases between. This CDR3 has 13 residues. CDR3 sequence reads: CASSFRAHYGYTF. The CDR3 nucleotides are TGTGCCAGCAGTTTCAGGGCACACTATGGCTACACCTTC.

V usage is TRBV5-1 and J usage is TRBJ1-5, with TRBD1 as a possible D gene (5 bases). Germline-derived CDR1 and CDR2 are SGHRS and YFSETQ. Trimming removed 0 bases from V and 1 base from J, with 14 bases in between. CDR3 length: 17 amino acids. The CDR3 nucleotides are TGCGCCAGCAGCTTGGGAGGGCCGGGGGGAAGCAATCAGCCCCAGCATTTT. Its translation is CASSLGGPGGSNQPQHF.

This clonotype has only a few counts. The J gene is TRBJ1-2, the V gene TRBV25-1; 7 bases map to TRBD1. CDR3 size: 15 residues. Germline CDR1 reads MGHDK; CDR2 reads SYGVNS. After removal of 0 bases from V and 5 bases from J, the junction contained 6 bases not matched to a gene. The CDR3 here is CASSEYRTGGYGYTF. CDR3 coding DNA: TGTGCCAGCAGTGAATACAGGACAGGCGGATATGGCTACACCTTC.

V and J are TRBV20-1 and TRBJ2-7; D unresolved. V was pared by 6 bases and J by 0 bases, with 9 bases between. The CDR3 runs to 12 residues. The germline V gene has CDR1 DFQATT and CDR2 SNEGSKA (reference sequence). The CDR3 loop is CSAPADSYEQYF. CDR3 bases: TGCAGTGCCCCGGCGGACTCCTACGAGCAGTACTTC.